The 25 T cell receptor beta chains in this list originate from one sample, sequenced in a study of T cells in Graves' hyperthyroidism and ophthalmopathy. RNA transcripts provided the source from which TCR beta CDR3 regions were amplified. The HTBI primer set was used in a first-round RT-PCR of the TCR CDR3. MiXCR, applied by TCRdb to the multiplex PCR reads, yields one record per CDR3 protein. In the table there are under 400,000 distinct CDR3 sequences, 18% of which are singletons. Material: blood. The receptors shown here come from a woman aged 50 to 60 with Graves' hyperthyroidism.

This clonotype was observed many times. The V gene is TRBV7-3, the J gene TRBJ2-3; D is unclear. V was shortened by 5 bases and J by 3 bases, with 9 bases between the two germline ends. CDR3 length: 13 amino acids. Per the germline V gene, CDR1 is SGHTA and CDR2 is FQGTGA. The CDR3 DNA reads as TGTGCCAGCAGCGGAAGAATAACAGATACGCAGTATTTT. Its protein is CASSGRITDTQYF.

The chain uses TRBV9 and TRBJ1-5, with D hard to call. Per germline, CDR1 SGDLS and CDR2 YYNGEE. The V end lost 3 bases, the J end lost 3 bases, and 10 bases lay between the germline ends. The CDR3 runs to 14 residues. For the CDR3, the DNA is TGTGCCAGCAGCGCCCGTCCGGACAATCAGCCCCAGCATTTT. This encodes CASSARPDNQPQHF.

The chain couples TRBV12-3 or TRBV12-4 to TRBJ2-7, with 8 bases lining up with TRBD1. The CDR3 has 14 residues. With 6 bases clipped from V and 5 bases from J, the junction kept 9 bases outside the gene matches. The CDR3 sequence: CASRTGAPEDEQYF. DNA for the CDR3: TGTGCCAGCAGGACAGGGGCCCCTGAGGACGAGCAGTACTTC.

In this sample, this clonotype turned up a few times. The chain couples TRBV27 to TRBJ2-1; no reliable D call. Germline loops: CDR1 MNHEY, CDR2 SMNVEV (reference sequence). CDR3 length: 16 residues. V was cut by 2 bases and J by 1 base, with 12 bases left in between. CDR3 amino acids: CASSLGWPLSYNEQFF. The DNA of the CDR3 is TGTGCCAGCAGTTTAGGGTGGCCCCTATCCTACAATGAGCAGTTCTTC.

Ten or more counts support this clonotype. The chain recombines TRBV2 with TRBJ2-7; weak D call: TRBD1 (5 bases). The CDR3 consists of 12 residues. Germline V gene lookup returns CDR1 SNHLY and CDR2 FYNNEI. Deletions cut 5 bases from V and 3 bases from J, with 8 bases between. CDR3 loop: CASSPRDYEQYF. In DNA form, the CDR3 reads TGTGCCAGCAGTCCCAGGGACTACGAGCAGTACTTC.

The V and J genes are TRBV5-1 and TRBJ2-3; D possibly corresponds to TRBD1 (6 bases). Germline V lookup: CDR1 SGHRS, CDR2 YFSETQ. This CDR3 spans 17 amino acids. V was shortened by 5 bases and J by 2 bases, with 21 bases between the two germline ends. For the CDR3, the DNA is TGCGCCAGCAGTTACCCCCCAGGGACATCTACCACAGATACGCAGTATTTT. This encodes CASSYPPGTSTTDTQYF.

The CDR3 is CSARNSDRGNTEAFF. CDR3 in DNA: TGCAGTGCTAGAAACTCCGACAGGGGGAACACTGAAGCTTTCTTT. V usage is TRBV20-1 and J usage is TRBJ1-1; TRBD1 matches 8 bases. Trimming took 2 bases from V and 1 from J; bases not matched to a gene: 6. Germline V gene lookup returns CDR1 DFQATT and CDR2 SNEGSKA (reference sequence). The CDR3 has 15 amino acids.

The chain couples TRBV20-1 to TRBJ2-7; no reliable D call. Germline CDR1 and CDR2: DFQATT and SNEGSKA (reference sequence). With 4 bases removed from V and 6 bases from J, the gap between germline ends came to 16 bases. CDR3 length: 13 residues. CDR3 protein: CSATSEWGLEQYF. The CDR3 DNA is TGCAGTGCTACTTCGGAGTGGGGTCTCGAGCAGTACTTC.

This clonotype was counted only a few times. The chain uses TRBV20-1 and TRBJ1-1; D is ambiguous. Looked up from germline, CDR1 is DFQATT and CDR2 is SNEGSKA (reference sequence). V lost 6 bases to trimming and J lost 8 bases, with 19 bases between them. This CDR3 is 13 amino acids long. The CDR3 nucleotides are TGCAGTGCCTACCGGACTCTCCTTTCGGAAGCTTTCTTT. Its translation: CSAYRTLLSEAFF.

This clonotype has at least ten counts. The rearrangement uses TRBV15 and TRBJ2-7, with D possibly TRBD2 on 6 matching bases. The germline V gene encodes CDR1 LNHNV and CDR2 YYDKDF (reference sequence). This CDR3 is built from 15 residues. Trimming took 0 bases from V and 5 from J, leaving 14 bases between them. The CDR3 DNA reads TGTGCCACCAGCAGAGATCACGGGGGAACGGACGAGCAGTACTTC. Residues: CATSRDHGGTDEQYF.

This clonotype has a count of ten or more. The chain carries TRBV11-2 and TRBJ2-5; no clear D. CDR3 size: 15 residues. V was trimmed by 5 bases and J by 4 bases, leaving 17 bases between them. CDR1 is SGHAT and CDR2 is FQNNGV in the germline V gene. The CDR3, as DNA: TGTGCCAGCAGCCACCTTGATAGGGCTGGAGAGACCCAGTACTTC. It translates to CASSHLDRAGETQYF.

The gene calls are TRBV5-4 and TRBJ2-2; D is undetermined. Germline CDR1 reads SGHNT; CDR2 reads YYREEE (reference sequence). The CDR3 runs to 14 residues. The V end was cut by 7 bases, the J end by 1 base, with 11 bases between. CDR3 sequence: CASGGVGNTGELFF. Here the CDR3 DNA reads TGTGCCAGCGGTGGAGTTGGGAACACCGGGGAGCTGTTTTTT.

This clonotype was detected a few times. Here the CDR3 reads CASRNRVMNTEAFF. The CDR3 DNA reads as TGTGCCAGCAGGAACAGGGTTATGAACACTGAAGCTTTCTTT. This chain connects TRBV13 to TRBJ1-1; D may be TRBD1 (6 bases). Trimming cost V 6 bases and J 0 bases, with 11 bases left between them. This CDR3 spans 14 amino acids. CDR1 PRHDT and CDR2 FYEKMQ come from the germline V gene (reference sequence).

The rearrangement links TRBV27 to TRBJ1-4, with D perhaps TRBD1 (5 bases). The V gene lost 6 bases and the J gene lost 8 bases, with 16 bases spanning the gap. CDR3 length: 14 residues. In germline, CDR1 is MNHEY, CDR2 SMNVEV (reference sequence). The CDR3 DNA reads TGTGCCAGCAGGGTCCAGGGTGACGGGGAAAAACTGTTTTTT. Translated: CASRVQGDGEKLFF.

The sample holds a few counts of this clonotype. The V and J genes are TRBV7-2 and TRBJ1-2; D remains unclear. The CDR3 sequence is 11 residues long. Trimming cost V 3 bases and J 7 bases, with 6 bases left between them. The V gene's germline CDR1 is SGHTA and CDR2 FQGNSA. The CDR3 protein is CASSFILGYTF. CDR3 bases: TGTGCCAGCAGCTTTATTCTTGGCTACACCTTC.

This clonotype showed up just a few times. The chain carries TRBV19 and TRBJ2-7; either TRBD1 or TRBD2 may supply D (5 bases each). V was pared by 3 bases and J by 3 bases, with 12 bases between. The CDR3 runs to 14 residues. CDR1 is LNHDA, CDR2 SQIVND, per germline (reference sequence). CDR3 region: CASSMGVGGYEQYF. The CDR3 DNA reads as TGTGCCAGTAGTATGGGGGTCGGAGGCTACGAGCAGTACTTC.

In this sample, this clonotype turned up a few times. This sequence joins TRBV11-2 and TRBJ2-7; TRBD2 might be the D (6 bases). Germline CDR1 and CDR2: SGHAT and FQNNGV. Trimming removed 5 bases at V and 5 bases at J, with 16 bases between. This CDR3 has 14 residues. CDR3: CASSAGRRSNEQYV. In nucleotides, the CDR3 is TGTGCCAGCAGCGCGGGGAGGAGGTCAAACGAGCAGTACGTC.

This sequence joins TRBV19 and TRBJ1-1; TRBD1 is a possible D gene (5 bases). This CDR3 is 15 amino acids long. Germline CDR1 is LNHDA and CDR2 is SQIVND (reference sequence). V shed 7 bases and J shed 0 bases, with 15 bases lying between them. CDR3 coding DNA: TGTGCCAGTATCCCCAGGGCAGATATGAACACTGAAGCTTTCTTT. Residues: CASIPRADMNTEAFF.

V is TRBV5-1 and J is TRBJ2-1, with 7 bases fitting TRBD2. The germline CDR1 and CDR2 sequences are SGHRS and YFSETQ. The length of the CDR3 is 16 residues. The J segment lost 3 bases and the V segment lost 1 base, leaving 7 bases of the junction unmatched. CDR3 DNA sequence: TGCGCCAGCAGCTTGATGAAAAAGCGGGACTACAATGAGCAGTTCTTC. Protein sequence: CASSLMKKRDYNEQFF.

This clonotype was counted ten times or more. This chain uses TRBV3-1 with TRBJ1-1; TRBD1 matches at 8 bases. The CDR3 length is 15 residues. The V segment lost 1 base and the J segment 5 bases; nucleotides outside the gene matches: 6. Germline V gives CDR1 LGHDT, CDR2 YNNKEL (reference sequence). CDR3 in amino acids: CASSQGVQGATEAFF. The CDR3 DNA sequence: TGTGCCAGCAGCCAAGGGGTCCAGGGGGCGACTGAAGCTTTCTTT.

In this sample, this clonotype turned up a few times. The V gene is TRBV4-1, the J gene TRBJ2-1; D is possibly TRBD1 (6 bases). Germline lookup yields CDR1 MGHRA and CDR2 YSYEKL. V was trimmed by 0 bases and J by 1 base, leaving 10 bases between them. CDR3 length: 16 residues. CDR3: CASSQEAGVSYNEQFF. The CDR3 region has the DNA TGCGCCAGCAGCCAAGAAGCAGGGGTTTCCTACAATGAGCAGTTCTTC.

In this sample, this clonotype turned up a few times. The chain couples TRBV30 to TRBJ1-2; D gene ambiguous. CDR3 size: 13 residues. Trimming removed 3 bases at V and 6 bases at J, with 14 bases between. In germline, CDR1 is GTSNPN, CDR2 SVGIG (reference sequence). In DNA, the CDR3 is TGTGCCTGGAGCAGATTTGAGGAGGATGGCTACACCTTC. Translation: CAWSRFEEDGYTF.

This clonotype was detected ten times or more. This chain uses TRBV2 with TRBJ2-7, with D possibly TRBD1 on 6 matching bases. From germline, CDR1 is SNHLY and CDR2 FYNNEI. V lost 7 bases and J lost 2, with 6 bases in between. The CDR3 is 11 amino acids. CDR3 coding DNA: TGTGCCAGCACAGGGGCCTACGAGCAGTACTTC. Residues: CASTGAYEQYF.

This clonotype has more than one count but fewer than ten. This sequence joins TRBV12-3 or TRBV12-4 and TRBJ1-1; D is unclear. V dropped 7 bases and J dropped 6 bases, with 12 bases sitting between them. The CDR3 is made up of 12 amino acids. CDR3 nucleotide sequence: TGTGCCAGCACCTCAAGTAGGTCTGAAGCTTTCTTT. This gives the protein CASTSSRSEAFF.

The chain couples TRBV6-1 to TRBJ1-2; D call uncertain. The length of the CDR3 is 15 residues. Germline CDR1 MNHNS, CDR2 SASEGT. The V end was cut by 0 bases, the J end by 4 bases, with 12 bases between. CDR3 sequence reads: CASSEAAGLPYGYTF. CDR3 bases: TGTGCCAGCAGTGAAGCGGCCGGGCTCCCCTATGGCTACACCTTC.